A selection of T cell receptor beta chains follows, all from one sample in a study of cytomegalovirus exposure and HLA in healthy donors. Clones were read by immunoSEQ multiplex PCR, and TCRdb kept only the in-frame ones, dropping some. The repertoire consists of around 97,000 clones, with approximately 9% occurring once and the leading ten covering 5% to 5.5%. The sample comprised PBMCs. The receptors were sampled from a middle-aged man in good health and CMV-seropositive. Each CDR3 is given with its conserved first and last residue. Each record gives: CDR3 DNA, CDR3 protein, clone size, J gene, D gene, V gene. A D gene is named only where the DNA matches it firmly. Clone size is not always given. Where it is, it says once, few, many or a class for expanded clones.

cdr3_nt: TGTGCCAGCTCACTACGAGCGGGAGAGGTCGACGAGCAGTACTTC
cdr3_aa: CASSLRAGEVDEQYF
clone_size: few
j_call: TRBJ2-7
d_call: TRBD2
v_call: TRBV18

cdr3_nt: TGTGCCAGCAGTGAGACTAGTCTTATGAGCACAGATACGCAGTATTTT
cdr3_aa: CASSETSLMSTDTQYF
clone_size: few
j_call: TRBJ2-3
d_call: NA
v_call: TRBV28

cdr3_nt: TGTGCCAGCAGCGTACAGGGGGCTAACTATGGCTACACCTTC
cdr3_aa: CASSVQGANYGYTF
clone_size: NA
j_call: TRBJ1-2
d_call: TRBD1
v_call: TRBV9

cdr3_nt: TGCAGCGTTGCCCGGGACAGCGGGGGGTATTTT
cdr3_aa: CSVARDSGGYF
clone_size: few
j_call: TRBJ2-3
d_call: NA
v_call: TRBV29-1

cdr3_nt: TGCGCCAGCAGTCCCCAGGGGTCCTACAATGAGCAGTTCTTC
cdr3_aa: CASSPQGSYNEQFF
clone_size: NA
j_call: TRBJ2-1
d_call: NA
v_call: TRBV10-1

cdr3_nt: TGTGCCAGCGCTCCGGGTACGCAGTATTTT
cdr3_aa: CASAPGTQYF
clone_size: NA
j_call: TRBJ2-3
d_call: NA
v_call: TRBV7-2

cdr3_nt: TGTGCCAGCAGTTACTCGACCGACAGGGGTGACTACGAGCAGTACTTC
cdr3_aa: CASSYSTDRGDYEQYF
clone_size: NA
j_call: TRBJ2-7
d_call: TRBD1
v_call: TRBV6-5

cdr3_nt: TGTGCCAGCAGTTCCTCGGGGATAGCGGGAGTCCCCGGGGAGCTGTTTTTT
cdr3_aa: CASSSSGIAGVPGELFF
clone_size: few
j_call: TRBJ2-2
d_call: TRBD2
v_call: TRBV27

cdr3_nt: TGTGCCAGCAGTCGACCAGGTTACGAGCAGTACTTC
cdr3_aa: CASSRPGYEQYF
clone_size: few
j_call: TRBJ2-7
d_call: NA
v_call: TRBV7-8

cdr3_nt: TGCGCCAGCAGCCAAGATCGAATGGCAGGGCGAGTCGGGGAGCTGTTTTTT
cdr3_aa: CASSQDRMAGRVGELFF
clone_size: NA
j_call: TRBJ2-2
d_call: NA
v_call: TRBV4-1

cdr3_nt: TGTGCCAGCAGTTTAGGTGGGAGGGCCCAAGAGACCCAGTACTTC
cdr3_aa: CASSLGGRAQETQYF
clone_size: few
j_call: TRBJ2-5
d_call: TRBD2
v_call: TRBV27

cdr3_nt: TGTGCCAGCAGTCCGGGACAGGGAGCGTTTGGCTACACCTTC
cdr3_aa: CASSPGQGAFGYTF
clone_size: NA
j_call: TRBJ1-2
d_call: TRBD1
v_call: TRBV9

cdr3_nt: TGTGCCTGGAGTCATACTAGCGGGAAAGGCAATGAGCAGTTCTTC
cdr3_aa: CAWSHTSGKGNEQFF
clone_size: NA
j_call: TRBJ2-1
d_call: TRBD2
v_call: TRBV30

cdr3_nt: TGTGCCAGCAGCGGGCCGGGGGACAATGAGCAGTTCTTC
cdr3_aa: CASSGPGDNEQFF
clone_size: few
j_call: TRBJ2-1
d_call: NA
v_call: TRBV9

cdr3_nt: TGCGCCAGCAGCGCCTCAGGGGGGCAGAACACTGAAGCTTTCTTT
cdr3_aa: CASSASGGQNTEAFF
clone_size: few
j_call: TRBJ1-1
d_call: TRBD1
v_call: TRBV5-1

cdr3_nt: TGTGCCAGCAGGGGGGCAGGGCTTCAAGAGACCCAGTACTTC
cdr3_aa: CASRGAGLQETQYF
clone_size: few
j_call: TRBJ2-5
d_call: NA
v_call: TRBV28

cdr3_nt: TGTGCCAGCAGCTTCGGTCGCATTCAGCCCCAGCATTTT
cdr3_aa: CASSFGRIQPQHF
clone_size: NA
j_call: TRBJ1-5
d_call: NA
v_call: TRBV5-6

cdr3_nt: TGTGCCAGCAGTGAAAGCGGGAGGGCCGGCGGGGAGCTGTTTTTT
cdr3_aa: CASSESGRAGGELFF
clone_size: few
j_call: TRBJ2-2
d_call: TRBD2
v_call: TRBV6-4

cdr3_nt: TGTGCCAGCAGCTCCCGGACCCAAGCGGCAGATACGCAGTATTTT
cdr3_aa: CASSSRTQAADTQYF
clone_size: few
j_call: TRBJ2-3
d_call: NA
v_call: TRBV7-9

cdr3_nt: TGTGCCAGCAGCTTGGAGGGGAGGGTAATTACGCAGTATTTT
cdr3_aa: CASSLEGRVITQYF
clone_size: NA
j_call: TRBJ2-3
d_call: TRBD2
v_call: TRBV5-4

cdr3_nt: TGTGCCAGCAGTGAATCCCCAGGGGCTGGCTTAGGCGAGCATTACTTC
cdr3_aa: CASSESPGAGLGEHYF
clone_size: few
j_call: TRBJ2-7
d_call: NA
v_call: TRBV2

cdr3_nt: TGTGCCACCTCTAGCGGAGGTGAGGACGAGCAGTACTTC
cdr3_aa: CATSSGGEDEQYF
clone_size: NA
j_call: TRBJ2-7
d_call: TRBD2
v_call: TRBV10-3

cdr3_nt: TGTGCCAGCAGTGAACGTGGTCTGACAGGGAGTACAGATACGCAGTATTTT
cdr3_aa: CASSERGLTGSTDTQYF
clone_size: few
j_call: TRBJ2-3
d_call: TRBD1
v_call: TRBV6-1

cdr3_nt: TGTGCCAGCAGTGAAATTGGGCACGGGAACTTT
cdr3_aa: CASSEIGHGNF
clone_size: few
j_call: TRBJ1-1
d_call: NA
v_call: TRBV6-1

cdr3_nt: TGTGCCAGCAGCTTAGGTCTAGCGGGAGAGGGAGAGCAGTACTTC
cdr3_aa: CASSLGLAGEGEQYF
clone_size: NA
j_call: TRBJ2-7
d_call: TRBD2
v_call: TRBV7-8

cdr3_nt: TGTGCCAGCTCCCCCCGGGAGATCTATGGCTACACCTTC
cdr3_aa: CASSPREIYGYTF
clone_size: NA
j_call: TRBJ1-2
d_call: NA
v_call: TRBV18

cdr3_nt: TGTGCCAGCAGCTTAGGACAGAATCAGCCCCAGCATTTT
cdr3_aa: CASSLGQNQPQHF
clone_size: few
j_call: TRBJ1-5
d_call: NA
v_call: TRBV7-6

cdr3_nt: TGCGCCAGCAGCTTGGACCCGGGGTCCGCTGGCGCGGCAGATACGCAGTATTTT
cdr3_aa: CASSLDPGSAGAADTQYF
clone_size: NA
j_call: TRBJ2-3
d_call: NA
v_call: TRBV5-1

cdr3_nt: TGTGCCAGCGGCTGGGGACAACCGGGGAGCTACGAGCAGTACTTC
cdr3_aa: CASGWGQPGSYEQYF
clone_size: NA
j_call: TRBJ2-7
d_call: NA
v_call: TRBV27

cdr3_nt: TGTGCCAGCAGTTTGACAGGCCTGCTTTATGGCTACACCTTC
cdr3_aa: CASSLTGLLYGYTF
clone_size: NA
j_call: TRBJ1-2
d_call: NA
v_call: TRBV6-5

cdr3_nt: TGTGCCAGCAGCTTAGGGCCTGGACTAGCGGCAGATACGCAGTATTTT
cdr3_aa: CASSLGPGLAADTQYF
clone_size: NA
j_call: TRBJ2-3
d_call: TRBD2
v_call: TRBV7-9

cdr3_nt: TGTGCCAGCAGCTTAGCGGGAGACTACAATGAGCAGTTCTTC
cdr3_aa: CASSLAGDYNEQFF
clone_size: NA
j_call: TRBJ2-1
d_call: TRBD2
v_call: TRBV7-3

cdr3_nt: TGTGCCAGCAGCTTAGGACAGGAGCAGTACTTC
cdr3_aa: CASSLGQEQYF
clone_size: few
j_call: TRBJ2-7
d_call: NA
v_call: TRBV5-4

cdr3_nt: TGTGCCAGCAGCTTTCGACAGGGTCGGGGAACCGGGGAGCTGTTTTTT
cdr3_aa: CASSFRQGRGTGELFF
clone_size: few
j_call: TRBJ2-2
d_call: TRBD1
v_call: TRBV13

cdr3_nt: TGTGCCAGCAGCTTTAGAGGGACAGGGGGGGACACTGAAGCTTTCTTT
cdr3_aa: CASSFRGTGGDTEAFF
clone_size: NA
j_call: TRBJ1-1
d_call: TRBD1
v_call: TRBV13

cdr3_nt: TGTGCCAGCAGATTCAGAGAGACCCAGTACTTC
cdr3_aa: CASRFRETQYF
clone_size: NA
j_call: TRBJ2-5
d_call: NA
v_call: TRBV5-6

cdr3_nt: TGTGCCAGCAGCCAGTCGCAGGAACGCCAGCCCCAGCATTTT
cdr3_aa: CASSQSQERQPQHF
clone_size: NA
j_call: TRBJ1-5
d_call: NA
v_call: TRBV4-2

cdr3_nt: TGTGCCAGCAGCGAAGGACTAGACAATGAGCAGTTCTTC
cdr3_aa: CASSEGLDNEQFF
clone_size: few
j_call: TRBJ2-1
d_call: TRBD2
v_call: TRBV2

cdr3_nt: TGTGCCAGTAGTAGAGCGGGAAACAATGAGCAGTTCTTC
cdr3_aa: CASSRAGNNEQFF
clone_size: few
j_call: TRBJ2-1
d_call: TRBD2
v_call: TRBV19